This record covers a single T cell receptor (beta chain). The sample is drawn from a study of cytomegalovirus exposure and HLA in healthy donors. The length of the CDR3 is 16 residues. The germline CDR1 and CDR2 sequences are SGHDT and YYEEEE. After removal of 2 bases from V and 5 bases from J, the junction contained 10 bases not matched to a gene. Both 60 Vbeta primers and 13 Jbeta primers went into the PCR. Assay used: immunoSEQ multiplex PCR; TCRdb lists only in-frame clones, some missing. The sample includes about 67,000 clones, approximately 71% of them seen just once. The sequence derives from a woman in her 30s in good health and CMV-seronegative. The sample consisted of PBMCs. This chain connects TRBV5-6 to TRBJ2-5; 9 bases align to TRBD1. Here the CDR3 DNA reads TGTGCCAGCAGCTTCCTACAGGGGGCGGGTGAGGAGACCCAGTACTTC. Amino acid sequence: CASSFLQGAGEETQYF.